Presented here are 21 T cell receptor beta chains from one specimen sequenced in a study of tumor-infiltrating lymphocytes in localized non-small cell lung cancer. Sequenced by immunoSEQ multiplex PCR; TCRdb stores in-frame clones only, minus some. The data hold around 6,500 clones, with 70% to 80% observed a single time. Sequences were obtained from lung tumor tissue. These receptors came from a human donor with non-small cell lung cancer.

This rearrangement joins TRBV10-3 to TRBJ1-3; D remains ambiguous. The V gene's germline CDR1 is ENHRY and CDR2 SYGVKD. V was trimmed by 0 bases and J by 0 bases, leaving 9 bases between them. CDR3 length equals 16 residues. The CDR3, as DNA: TGTGCCATCAGTGAGTCGATCTCACCCTCTGGAAACACCATATATTTT. Its protein product is CAISESISPSGNTIYF.

The chain couples TRBV7-2 to TRBJ2-3, with 10 nucleotides matching TRBD2. The CDR3 extends over 15 amino acids. Germline CDR1 and CDR2: SGHTA and FQGNSA. The V gene end was trimmed by 6 bases and the J gene end by 5 bases; junction bases not matched to a gene: 8. The chain's CDR3 is CASSWSGGAGDTQYF. The DNA of the CDR3 is TGTGCCAGCAGTTGGAGCGGGGGGGCCGGAGATACGCAGTATTTT. The full variable domain, in which reference TRBV7-2 and TRBJ2-3 provide the parts outside the CDR3, is GAGVSQSPSNKVTEKGKDVELRCDPISGHTALYWYRQSLGQGLEFLIYFQGNSAPDKSGLPSDRFSAERTGGSVSTLTIQRTQQEDSAVYLCASSWSGGAGDTQYFGPGTRLTVL.

The chain employs TRBV5-8 and TRBJ1-1, with 9 bases matching TRBD1. V lost 4 bases to trimming and J lost 1 base; unmatched junction nucleotides: 8. This CDR3 has 16 residues. Germline V lookup: CDR1 SGHTS, CDR2 YDEGEE. The CDR3 DNA reads as TGTGCCAGCAGCCTCACCCTGGGACAGGGGAACACTGAAGCTTTCTTT. It specifies CASSLTLGQGNTEAFF. Drawing the rest from reference TRBV5-8 and TRBJ1-1, the complete variable domain is EAGVTQSPTHLIKTRGQQATLRCSPISGHTSVYWYQQALGLGLQFLLWYDEGEERNRGNFPPRFSGRQFPNYSSELNVNALELEDSALYLCASSLTLGQGNTEAFFGQGTRLTVV.

V and J are TRBV27 and TRBJ2-5, with 15 bases identical to TRBD2. The CDR3 runs to 16 residues. V was pared by 5 bases and J by 4 bases, with 5 bases of the junction left unmatched. Germline loops: CDR1 MNHEY, CDR2 SMNVEV (reference sequence). CDR3 DNA: TGTGCCAGCAGTCCGGGACTAGCGGGAGGAGGAGAGACCCAGTACTTC. Encoded protein: CASSPGLAGGGETQYF.

This clone was counted a few times. The chain is built from TRBV5-1 and TRBJ2-2; possibly TRBD1 or TRBD2 for D (6 bases each). Germline V CDR1 and CDR2: SGHRS, YFSETQ. The V and J ends lost 2 bases and 6 bases respectively, with 11 bases between them. This CDR3 comprises 14 residues. CDR3 nucleotide sequence: TGCGCCAGCAGCTTCTCAGGGGACTCCGGGGAGCTGTTTTTT. It codes for CASSFSGDSGELFF.

CDR3 coding DNA: TGCGCCAGCAACGGCGGGAGTTTTGATGAGCAGTTCTTC. It translates to CASNGGSFDEQFF. The chain combines TRBV5-1 with TRBJ2-1, with 7 bases identical to TRBD2. The CDR3 length is 13 residues. Germline V gene lookup returns CDR1 SGHRS and CDR2 YFSETQ. The V segment lost 6 bases and the J segment 8 bases; nucleotides outside the gene matches: 8. Drawing the rest from reference TRBV5-1 and TRBJ2-1, the complete variable domain is KAGVTQTPRYLIKTRGQQVTLSCSPISGHRSVSWYQQTPGQGLQFLFEYFSETQRNKGNFPGRFSGRQFSNSRSEMNVSTLELGDSALYLCASNGGSFDEQFFGPGTRLTVL.

This chain connects TRBV7-9 to TRBJ2-5; no clear D. The CDR3 consists of 14 residues. The V end lost 1 base, the J end lost 2 bases, and 8 bases lay between the germline ends. Germline V gene lookup returns CDR1 SEHNR and CDR2 FQNEAQ (reference sequence). CDR3 coding DNA: TGTGCCAGCAGCTTAGAAAACACTCAAGAGACCCAGTACTTC. Amino acid sequence: CASSLENTQETQYF.

The rearrangement links TRBV5-1 to TRBJ1-3, with a tentative D call TRBD1 (5 bases). There are 15 residues in the CDR3. Trimming left V 0 bases short and J 4 bases short, with 11 bases between. From germline, CDR1 is SGHRS and CDR2 YFSETQ. The CDR3 reads CASSLAGMGGNTIYF. Here the CDR3 DNA reads TGCGCCAGCAGCTTGGCAGGGATGGGAGGAAACACCATATATTTT.

The chain couples TRBV29-1 to TRBJ2-1, with 9 positions matching TRBD2. Germline V CDR1 and CDR2: SQVTM, ANQGSEA. This CDR3 spans 15 amino acids. Trimming took 5 bases from V and 4 from J; bases not matched to a gene: 9. This CDR3 reads CSVSGGGRAYNEQFF. DNA for the CDR3: TGCAGCGTTTCCGGGGGCGGGAGGGCGTACAATGAGCAGTTCTTC.

The CDR3 loop reads CATGTGGPDYGYTF. In nucleotides, the CDR3 is TGCGCCACTGGGACAGGGGGCCCGGACTATGGCTACACCTTC. This sequence joins TRBV5-1 and TRBJ1-2; 12 bases agree with TRBD1. The junction had 6 bases not matched to a gene; V was cut back by 9 bases and J by 3 bases. Per the germline V gene, CDR1 is SGHRS and CDR2 is YFSETQ. The CDR3 length is 14 residues.

This clone has only a few counts. The rearrangement uses TRBV5-4 and TRBJ1-4; D perhaps matches TRBD1 (6 bases). Germline CDR1 SGHNT, CDR2 YYREEE (reference sequence). V lost 4 bases, J lost 0 bases, and 10 bases lay in between. The CDR3 spans 15 residues. Here the CDR3 reads CASSRPGATNEKLFF. CDR3 DNA: TGTGCCAGCAGCCGGCCAGGGGCAACTAATGAAAAACTGTTTTTT.

The chain recombines TRBV19 with TRBJ2-7, with no clear D. The CDR3 spans 14 residues. Germline V gene data show CDR1 as LNHDA and CDR2 as SQIVND (reference sequence). The V gene lost 4 bases and the J gene lost 3 bases, with 13 bases spanning the gap. The CDR3 loop reads CASSSSLGGYEQYF. The CDR3 DNA sequence: TGTGCCAGTAGTAGCTCCCTAGGTGGCTACGAGCAGTACTTC.

This clone has a handful of counts. The chain links TRBV9 to TRBJ1-1; D is undetermined. Trimming removed 0 bases from V and 3 bases from J, with 9 bases in between. The CDR3 consists of 14 residues. CDR1 is SGDLS and CDR2 is YYNGEE in the germline V gene. CDR3 protein: CASSVELRDTEAFF. The CDR3 DNA follows: TGTGCCAGCAGCGTAGAACTAAGGGACACTGAAGCTTTCTTT.

The J gene is TRBJ1-1, the V gene TRBV27; D unclear. The CDR3 has 13 residues. CDR1 and CDR2 (germline): MNHEY, SMNVEV (reference sequence). Trimming stripped 2 bases from V and 10 bases from J, with 14 bases between. CDR3 protein: CASSLRSPTVAFF. CDR3 DNA: TGTGCCAGCAGTTTACGAAGTCCGACGGTAGCTTTCTTT.

This clone was detected only once. V is TRBV7-6 and J is TRBJ2-7; D remains unclear. The germline V gene has CDR1 SGHVS and CDR2 FNYEAQ. This CDR3 region has 11 residues. The V end lost 4 bases, the J end lost 5 bases, and 6 bases lay between the germline ends. The CDR3 loop is CASSSVDEQYF. DNA for the CDR3: TGTGCCAGCAGCTCAGTGGACGAGCAGTACTTC.

The chain has TRBV30 and TRBJ2-3, with D possibly TRBD2 on 6 matching bases. Per germline, CDR1 GTSNPN and CDR2 SVGIG (reference sequence). This CDR3 has 14 amino acids. With 3 bases removed from V and 4 bases from J, the gap between germline ends came to 14 bases. CDR3 sequence (DNA): TGTGCCTGGAGGAGGGCGCGGGGAGCAGATACGCAGTATTTT. Translating it yields CAWRRARGADTQYF.

The chain couples TRBV7-2 to TRBJ2-2; 9 nucleotides agree with TRBD1. CDR3 length equals 17 residues. CDR1 is SGHTA, CDR2 FQGNSA, per germline. The junction had 11 bases not matched to a gene; V was cut back by 4 bases and J by 5 bases. CDR3 nucleotides: TGTGCCAGCAGCTCCACCCCCGTGGGACAGGGAACCGGGGAGCTGTTTTTT. Protein sequence: CASSSTPVGQGTGELFF.

This chain links TRBV29-1 with TRBJ1-5; no clear D gene. The CDR3 covers 13 residues. From germline, CDR1 is SQVTM and CDR2 ANQGSEA. Trimming took 4 bases from V and 5 from J, leaving 12 bases between them. The CDR3 reads CSVAVVRDQPQHF. The CDR3 DNA follows: TGCAGCGTTGCGGTCGTCAGAGATCAGCCCCAGCATTTT.

The chain employs TRBV7-6 and TRBJ1-1; TRBD1 is a possible D gene (6 bases). V lost 1 base and J lost 11, with 14 bases in between. The CDR3 is made up of 13 amino acids. CDR1 is SGHVS, CDR2 FNYEAQ, per germline. The CDR3 DNA reads as TGTGCCAGCAGCTTAGGACAGGCCACGGGGGCTTTCTTT. Protein sequence: CASSLGQATGAFF.

The gene calls are TRBV29-1 and TRBJ1-2; TRBD1 agrees at 10 bases. Germline values: CDR1 SQVTM, CDR2 ANQGSEA. With 7 bases clipped from V and 7 bases from J, the junction kept 6 bases outside the gene matches. This CDR3 is 12 amino acids long. The CDR3 DNA reads TGCAGCGCCGGGACAGGGGAGTCTGGCTACACCTTC. Amino acids: CSAGTGESGYTF.

The V call is TRBV11-2, the J call TRBJ1-1, with 7 bases identical to TRBD1. This CDR3 has 14 residues. The junction had 9 bases not matched to a gene; V was cut back by 5 bases and J by 6 bases. Per the germline V gene, CDR1 is SGHAT and CDR2 is FQNNGV. The CDR3 DNA reads TGTGCCAGCAGCGCAGGGGGAGAAGTTGCTGAAGCTTTCTTT. Protein: CASSAGGEVAEAFF.